The 4 T cell receptor beta chains below were found in one sample sequenced in a study of T cell repertoires in cytomegalovirus infection. These receptors have no known antigen. TCRdb fed the reads into MiXCR, producing one record per CDR3 protein. This sample has roughly 990,000 distinct CDR3 sequences, with less than 35% found just once. Sequencing was performed on cultured CD8+ T cells from PBMCs, taken from culture after CMV antigen stimulation. Receptors originate from a human donor in good health (CMV status not recorded). Some clones in this sample may be carry-over from other donors' samples.

This clonotype appeared a single time. The junction differs from germline at one of its ends, possibly a read error. The chain joins TRBV7-6 to TRBJ1-1; TRBD1 is a possible D gene (6 bases). Germline CDR1 reads SGHVS; CDR2 reads FNYEAQ. This CDR3 has 14 amino acids. As DNA, the CDR3 is TGTGCCAACAGCGCCCCGGGAGGGGGGACTGAAGCTTTCTTT. As protein: CANSAPGGGTEAFF.

The rearrangement links TRBV7-9 to TRBJ1-2, with 11 nucleotides matching TRBD1. In germline, CDR1 is SEHNR, CDR2 FQNEAQ (reference sequence). The trim removed 6 bases at V and 4 bases at J, leaving 7 bases unmatched. This CDR3 is built from 15 residues. The CDR3 DNA reads as TGTGCCAGCAGTCCCGCCGGGACAGGGGGCTATGGCTACACCTTC. This encodes CASSPAGTGGYGYTF. Filled out from reference TRBV7-9 and TRBJ1-2, the complete variable domain reads DTGVSQNPRHKITKRGQNVTFRCDPISEHNRLYWYRQTLGQGPEFLTYFQNEAQLEKSRLLSDRFSAERPKGSFSTLEIQRTEQGDSAMYLCASSPAGTGGYGYTFGSGTRLTVV.

The CDR3: CASSETGGPNSPLHF. CDR3 DNA: TGTGCCAGCAGTGAGACAGGCGGCCCTAATTCACCCCTCCACTTT. The chain couples TRBV2 to TRBJ1-6; TRBD1 might be the D (6 bases). Trimming took 3 bases from V and 6 from J, leaving 12 bases between them. Germline V gives CDR1 SNHLY, CDR2 FYNNEI. This CDR3 contains 15 residues.

The chain uses TRBV27 and TRBJ1-2, with D uncertain. This CDR3 has 15 amino acids. Trimming left V 5 bases short and J 8 bases short, with 21 bases between. Germline CDR1 and CDR2: MNHEY and SMNVEV (reference sequence). CDR3 residues: CASSPSLAPLWGYTF. The DNA of the CDR3 is TGTGCCAGCAGTCCGTCCTTGGCACCCCTTTGGGGCTACACCTTC.